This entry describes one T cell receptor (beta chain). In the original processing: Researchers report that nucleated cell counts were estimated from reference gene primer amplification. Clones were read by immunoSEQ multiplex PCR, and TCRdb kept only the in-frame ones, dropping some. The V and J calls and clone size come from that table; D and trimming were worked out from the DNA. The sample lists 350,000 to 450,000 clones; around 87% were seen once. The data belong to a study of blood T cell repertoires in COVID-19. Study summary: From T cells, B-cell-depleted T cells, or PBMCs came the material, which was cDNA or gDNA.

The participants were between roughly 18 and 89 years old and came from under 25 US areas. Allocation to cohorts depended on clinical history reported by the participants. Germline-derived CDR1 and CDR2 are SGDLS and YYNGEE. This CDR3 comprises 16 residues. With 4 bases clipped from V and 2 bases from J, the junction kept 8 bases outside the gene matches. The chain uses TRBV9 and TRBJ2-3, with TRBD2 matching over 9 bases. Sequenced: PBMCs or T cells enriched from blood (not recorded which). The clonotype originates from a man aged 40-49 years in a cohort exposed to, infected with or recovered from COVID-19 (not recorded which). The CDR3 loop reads CASSPGASGVTDTQYF. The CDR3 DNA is TGTGCCAGCAGCCCAGGGGCTAGCGGGGTCACAGATACGCAGTATTTT.